One sample yielded the 26 T cell receptor beta chains listed below, sequenced in a study of shared clonotypes between healthy human individuals. Using immunoSEQ multiplex PCR, the repertoire was profiled, and TCRdb retains in-frame clones only, with some absent. The data contain about 1.1 million clones, 75% to 80% of them singletons. Sequenced input: memory CD4+ T cells from PBMCs. The subset was: CD45RA-negative fraction. Receptor source: a man younger than 30 in good health. Some clones in this sample may be carry-over from other donors' samples.

V usage is TRBV28 and J usage is TRBJ2-3, with D perhaps TRBD2 (6 bases). Germline CDR1 MDHEN, CDR2 SYDVKM. The CDR3 has 16 amino acids. V gave up 7 bases and J gave up 5 bases, with 22 bases separating them. This chain's CDR3 is CASTATGARGIDTQYF. The CDR3 nucleotides are TGTGCCAGCACCGCAACCGGGGCCCGGGGGATAGATACGCAGTATTTT.

J is TRBJ1-1 and V is TRBV14; D unresolved. This CDR3 is 14 amino acids long. Trimming took 0 bases from V and 1 from J, leaving 6 bases between them. CDR1 and CDR2 from the germline V gene are SGHDN and FVKESK. DNA for the CDR3: TGTGCCAGCAGCCAAGATAGAGGGAACACTGAAGCTTTCTTT. Its translation: CASSQDRGNTEAFF. Looking up the rest from reference TRBV14 and TRBJ1-1 gives the full variable domain: EAGVTQFPSHSVIEKGQTVTLRCDPISGHDNLYWYRRVMGKEIKFLLHFVKESKQDESGMPNNRFLAERTGGTYSTLKVQPAELEDSGVYFCASSQDRGNTEAFFGQGTRLTVV.

The genes are TRBV29-1 and TRBJ2-5; D gene uncertain. The CDR3 is 13 amino acids. CDR1 SQVTM and CDR2 ANQGSEA come from the germline V gene. The ends were cut back, 3 bases at V and 5 bases at J, with 13 bases in the middle. The CDR3 loop reads CSVEARLGETQYF. The CDR3 coding sequence is TGCAGCGTTGAGGCCAGGTTGGGGGAGACCCAGTACTTC. The complete variable domain, with remaining parts taken from reference TRBV29-1 and TRBJ2-5, reads SAVISQKPSRDICQRGTSLTIQCQVDSQVTMMFWYRQQPGQSLTLIATANQGSEATYESGFVIDKFPISRPNLTFSTLTVSNMSPEDSSIYLCSVEARLGETQYFGPGTRLLVL.

The chain uses TRBV28 and TRBJ2-7; TRBD1 agrees at 9 bases. The germline gives CDR1 MDHEN, CDR2 SYDVKM. CDR3 length: 17 amino acids. Unmatched junction bases numbered 14, after V lost 4 bases and J lost 4 bases. The CDR3 sequence: CASSSPYRGPRPYEQYF. The CDR3 nucleotides are TGTGCCAGCAGTTCACCCTACAGGGGGCCCCGACCTTACGAGCAGTACTTC.

At least ten counts were recorded for this clone. The V gene is TRBV7-6, the J gene TRBJ2-7, with a weak D call TRBD2 (6 bases). Germline V gene sequence: CDR1 SGHVS, CDR2 FNYEAQ. V lost 5 bases and J lost 6, with 17 bases in between. The length of the CDR3 is 14 residues. CDR3 region: CASSATGLPIEQYF. The CDR3 region has the DNA TGTGCCAGCAGCGCAACGGGACTCCCCATCGAGCAGTACTTC.

The genes are TRBV28 and TRBJ1-2; no clear D. Trimming stripped 8 bases from V and 0 bases from J, with 4 bases between. The CDR3 totals 11 residues. Germline CDR1 MDHEN, CDR2 SYDVKM. The CDR3 coding sequence is TGTGCCAGCGGATCTAACTATGGCTACACCTTC. It specifies CASGSNYGYTF.

V gene TRBV6-1 combines with J gene TRBJ2-2; the match to TRBD1 covers 10 bases. Germline V gene sequence: CDR1 MNHNS, CDR2 SASEGT. CDR3 size: 16 residues. The V gene end was trimmed by 5 bases and the J gene end by 6 bases; junction bases not matched to a gene: 9. Here the CDR3 reads CASSQGGQGIAGELFF. CDR3 sequence (DNA): TGTGCCAGCAGTCAAGGGGGACAGGGGATCGCCGGGGAGCTGTTTTTT.

The chain has TRBV10-1 and TRBJ2-5, with D perhaps TRBD1 (6 bases). The germline V and J ends were trimmed by 0 bases and 1 base, with 9 bases remaining between them. The CDR3 is made up of 15 amino acids. Germline assignment: CDR1 WNHNN and CDR2 SYGVQD (reference sequence). The CDR3 sequence is CASSESLGAQETQYF. As DNA, the CDR3 is TGCGCCAGCAGTGAGTCGCTGGGGGCCCAAGAGACCCAGTACTTC.

J is TRBJ1-5 and V is TRBV4-3; D gene uncertain. The CDR3 runs 14 residues. CDR1 and CDR2 (germline): LGHNA, YSLEER. V dropped 0 bases and J dropped 6 bases, with 9 bases sitting between them. This CDR3 is CASSQERMVQPQHF. CDR3 DNA: TGCGCCAGCAGCCAAGAGAGAATGGTTCAGCCCCAGCATTTT.

The sample holds one count of this clone. The chain is built from TRBV30 and TRBJ1-1; D might be TRBD1 (6 bases). Germline CDR1 is GTSNPN and CDR2 is SVGIG (reference sequence). The V end lost 3 bases, the J end lost 5 bases, and 16 bases lay between the germline ends. The CDR3 is made up of 14 amino acids. The CDR3 here is CAWRGRGGSTEAFF. Written as DNA, the CDR3 is TGTGCCTGGAGGGGTAGGGGGGGCTCGACTGAAGCTTTCTTT.

This clone has a count of ten or more. CDR3 sequence reads: CASSDPRGTEAFF. In nucleotides, the CDR3 is TGTGCCAGCAGTGATCCGCGGGGCACTGAAGCTTTCTTT. V gene TRBV6-1 combines with J gene TRBJ1-1; D is undetermined. Germline values: CDR1 MNHNS, CDR2 SASEGT. The CDR3 extends over 13 amino acids. With 3 bases removed from V and 4 bases from J, the gap between germline ends came to 9 bases.

The rearrangement joins TRBV18 to TRBJ2-7, with D possibly being TRBD1 (6 bases). Per germline, CDR1 KGHSH and CDR2 LQKENI. Deletions cut 0 bases from V and 2 bases from J, with 20 bases between. This CDR3 spans 18 amino acids. The CDR3 nucleotides read TGTGCCAGCTCACCACCCGCCGGGCAGGGGCGCCCTCCCTACGAGCAGTACTTC. Protein product: CASSPPAGQGRPPYEQYF.

The DNA for the CDR3 is TGCGCCAGCAGCTTGGGCAGAACGTGGGAGCAGTTCTTC. It translates to CASSLGRTWEQFF. The chain carries TRBV5-1 and TRBJ2-1; D gene uncertain. In germline, CDR1 is SGHRS, CDR2 YFSETQ. The V end lost 0 bases, the J end lost 10 bases, and 11 bases lay between the germline ends. There are 13 residues in the CDR3.

CDR3 in DNA: TGTGCCAGCAAGATCTTCTACGAGCAGTACTTC. This codes for CASKIFYEQYF. The chain is built from TRBV2 and TRBJ2-7; the D is unclear. The CDR3 has 11 residues. CDR1 is SNHLY and CDR2 is FYNNEI in the germline V gene. With 7 bases removed from V and 3 bases from J, the gap between germline ends came to 7 bases.

The rearrangement links TRBV18 to TRBJ2-2; 10 bases fit TRBD2. V was pared by 3 bases and J by 7 bases, with 14 bases of the junction left unmatched. Germline V gives CDR1 KGHSH, CDR2 LQKENI. CDR3 length: 18 amino acids. In nucleotides, the CDR3 is TGTGCCAGCTCACCGTATGTTCCAGCGGGAGGGACCGGCGGGGAGCTGTTTTTT. Translating it yields CASSPYVPAGGTGGELFF.

This clone turned up a few times. The chain combines TRBV27 with TRBJ2-7, with D perhaps matching TRBD2 (6 bases). V was pared by 5 bases and J by 2 bases, with 10 bases between. The germline V gene encodes CDR1 MNHEY and CDR2 SMNVEV (reference sequence). This CDR3 comprises 13 residues. DNA for the CDR3: TGTGCCAGCAGTCCCCGGGAGACCTACGAGCAGTACTTC. Its protein product is CASSPRETYEQYF.

The V and J genes are TRBV7-2 and TRBJ2-1, with 10 bases identical to TRBD2. V gave up 5 bases and J gave up 4 bases; unmatched junction bases: 5. Germline V gene data show CDR1 as SGHTA and CDR2 as FQGNSA. This CDR3 spans 15 amino acids. DNA of the CDR3: TGTGCCAGCAGCGAGGGACTAGCGCCGTACAATGAGCAGTTCTTC. Encoded protein: CASSEGLAPYNEQFF.

This clone was observed once. The gene calls are TRBV5-1 and TRBJ1-4, with 7 bases fitting TRBD1. V dropped 5 bases and J dropped 0; count of bases not matched to a gene: 4. The CDR3 loop spans 15 amino acids. The germline CDR1 and CDR2 sequences are SGHRS and YFSETQ. The CDR3 DNA follows: TGCGCCAGCAGTTATCAGGGGGCAACTAATGAAAAACTGTTTTTT. Its protein is CASSYQGATNEKLFF.

The V gene is TRBV4-1, the J gene TRBJ1-5, with D maybe TRBD1 (6 bases). The V end was cut by 0 bases, the J end by 3 bases, with 21 bases between. The CDR3 has 19 amino acids. Germline V gene data show CDR1 as MGHRA and CDR2 as YSYEKL. CDR3 sequence: CASSQDSLLTGGHNQPQHF. In DNA form, the CDR3 reads TGCGCCAGCAGCCAAGATTCCCTCCTTACCGGGGGACACAATCAGCCCCAGCATTTT.

J is TRBJ2-2 and V is TRBV5-1; 7 bases match TRBD2. The CDR3 extends over 15 amino acids. The V and J ends lost 0 bases and 6 bases, in that order; junction bases with no gene match: 5. Germline assignment: CDR1 SGHRS and CDR2 YFSETQ. Written as DNA, the CDR3 is TGCGCCAGCAGCTTGGTTGCGGGAGATGCCGGGGAGCTGTTTTTT. Encoded protein: CASSLVAGDAGELFF.

This chain joins TRBV5-5 and TRBJ2-5; TRBD2 agrees at 9 bases. The CDR3 spans 16 residues. J lost 1 base, V lost 0 bases, and 4 bases had no gene match. The V gene's germline CDR1 is SGHKS and CDR2 YYEKEE (reference sequence). The DNA of the CDR3 is TGTGCCAGCAGCTTGGGGGCTAGCGGGACCCAAGAGACCCAGTACTTC. It translates to CASSLGASGTQETQYF.

The chain couples TRBV9 to TRBJ1-4, with TRBD1 identical over 7 bases. CDR3 size: 14 residues. CDR1 and CDR2 from the germline V gene are SGDLS and YYNGEE. V was clipped by 4 bases and J by 5 bases; unmatched bases: 5. CDR3 nucleotide sequence: TGTGCCAGCAGCCGGGACAGCCTAAATGAAAAACTGTTTTTT. It translates to CASSRDSLNEKLFF. Full variable domain (rest looked up from reference TRBV9 and TRBJ1-4): DSGVTQTPKHLITATGQRVTLRCSPRSGDLSVYWYQQSLDQGLQFLIQYYNGEERAKGNILERFSAQQFPDLHSELNLSSLELGDSALYFCASSRDSLNEKLFFGSGTQLSVL.

On this clone itself: Other DNA sequences in this specimen translate into the identical CDR3. The genes are TRBV5-4 and TRBJ2-4, with D uncertain. This CDR3 contains 14 residues. CDR1 is SGHNT, CDR2 YYREEE, per germline (reference sequence). V was cut by 0 bases and J by 0 bases, with 4 bases left in between. CDR3 loop: CASSLGLAKNIQYF. As DNA, the CDR3 is TGTGCCAGCAGCTTGGGTTTAGCCAAAAACATTCAGTACTTC.

The chain couples TRBV5-1 to TRBJ2-7, with 8 bases fitting TRBD1. Germline V gives CDR1 SGHRS, CDR2 YFSETQ. V dropped 4 bases and J dropped 1; count of bases not matched to a gene: 7. This CDR3 has 15 amino acids. In nucleotides, the CDR3 is TGCGCCAGCAGCCCCGAGAGGACAGGGTCCTACGAGCAGTACTTC. Its translation is CASSPERTGSYEQYF. The entire variable domain, with the rest obtained from reference TRBV5-1 and TRBJ2-7, is as follows: KAGVTQTPRYLIKTRGQQVTLSCSPISGHRSVSWYQQTPGQGLQFLFEYFSETQRNKGNFPGRFSGRQFSNSRSEMNVSTLELGDSALYLCASSPERTGSYEQYFGPGTRLTVT.

Details on this clone: The sample carries other DNA sequences with the same CDR3. The chain links TRBV5-1 to TRBJ1-4, with a possible D match to TRBD1 (5 bases). This CDR3 spans 13 amino acids. V dropped 4 bases and J dropped 3 bases, with 7 bases sitting between them. From germline, CDR1 is SGHRS and CDR2 YFSETQ. CDR3 residues: CASSPGPNEKLFF. The CDR3 DNA is TGCGCCAGCAGCCCGGGACCTAATGAAAAACTGTTTTTT.

The chain joins TRBV19 to TRBJ1-1; no firm D call. CDR3 length: 14 amino acids. Germline V gives CDR1 LNHDA, CDR2 SQIVND (reference sequence). V gave up 3 bases and J gave up 5 bases, with 13 bases separating them. Here the CDR3 DNA reads TGTGCCAGTAGTATGGTACTTCTCAAGACTGAAGCTTTCTTT. Translation: CASSMVLLKTEAFF.